This TCR beta chain was captured by sequencing in a study of blood T cells in healthy people across ages. The germline CDR1 and CDR2 sequences are DFQATT and SNEGSKA (reference sequence). V lost 7 bases and J 7 bases, leaving 10 bases between the germline ends. The CDR3 is made up of 10 amino acids. A J-beta primer mix and a sample-barcoded 5' primer were used in a second PCR of about 7 to 12 cycles. Via MiXCR, TCRdb re-called the 5' RACE reads, giving one row per CDR3 protein. The sample carries about 720,000 distinct CDR3 sequences, approximately 21% recorded once. This clonotype was observed at least ten times. Donors ranged from 6 to 90 years old and were healthy Caucasians in Russia.

The sequencing input was blood. The V gene is TRBV20-1, the J gene TRBJ1-2, with D maybe TRBD1 (6 bases). The receptor's source is an older man in good health. Written as DNA, the CDR3 is TGCAGTGGGAACAGGGTTGGCTACACCTTC. Translated, it gives CSGNRVGYTF.